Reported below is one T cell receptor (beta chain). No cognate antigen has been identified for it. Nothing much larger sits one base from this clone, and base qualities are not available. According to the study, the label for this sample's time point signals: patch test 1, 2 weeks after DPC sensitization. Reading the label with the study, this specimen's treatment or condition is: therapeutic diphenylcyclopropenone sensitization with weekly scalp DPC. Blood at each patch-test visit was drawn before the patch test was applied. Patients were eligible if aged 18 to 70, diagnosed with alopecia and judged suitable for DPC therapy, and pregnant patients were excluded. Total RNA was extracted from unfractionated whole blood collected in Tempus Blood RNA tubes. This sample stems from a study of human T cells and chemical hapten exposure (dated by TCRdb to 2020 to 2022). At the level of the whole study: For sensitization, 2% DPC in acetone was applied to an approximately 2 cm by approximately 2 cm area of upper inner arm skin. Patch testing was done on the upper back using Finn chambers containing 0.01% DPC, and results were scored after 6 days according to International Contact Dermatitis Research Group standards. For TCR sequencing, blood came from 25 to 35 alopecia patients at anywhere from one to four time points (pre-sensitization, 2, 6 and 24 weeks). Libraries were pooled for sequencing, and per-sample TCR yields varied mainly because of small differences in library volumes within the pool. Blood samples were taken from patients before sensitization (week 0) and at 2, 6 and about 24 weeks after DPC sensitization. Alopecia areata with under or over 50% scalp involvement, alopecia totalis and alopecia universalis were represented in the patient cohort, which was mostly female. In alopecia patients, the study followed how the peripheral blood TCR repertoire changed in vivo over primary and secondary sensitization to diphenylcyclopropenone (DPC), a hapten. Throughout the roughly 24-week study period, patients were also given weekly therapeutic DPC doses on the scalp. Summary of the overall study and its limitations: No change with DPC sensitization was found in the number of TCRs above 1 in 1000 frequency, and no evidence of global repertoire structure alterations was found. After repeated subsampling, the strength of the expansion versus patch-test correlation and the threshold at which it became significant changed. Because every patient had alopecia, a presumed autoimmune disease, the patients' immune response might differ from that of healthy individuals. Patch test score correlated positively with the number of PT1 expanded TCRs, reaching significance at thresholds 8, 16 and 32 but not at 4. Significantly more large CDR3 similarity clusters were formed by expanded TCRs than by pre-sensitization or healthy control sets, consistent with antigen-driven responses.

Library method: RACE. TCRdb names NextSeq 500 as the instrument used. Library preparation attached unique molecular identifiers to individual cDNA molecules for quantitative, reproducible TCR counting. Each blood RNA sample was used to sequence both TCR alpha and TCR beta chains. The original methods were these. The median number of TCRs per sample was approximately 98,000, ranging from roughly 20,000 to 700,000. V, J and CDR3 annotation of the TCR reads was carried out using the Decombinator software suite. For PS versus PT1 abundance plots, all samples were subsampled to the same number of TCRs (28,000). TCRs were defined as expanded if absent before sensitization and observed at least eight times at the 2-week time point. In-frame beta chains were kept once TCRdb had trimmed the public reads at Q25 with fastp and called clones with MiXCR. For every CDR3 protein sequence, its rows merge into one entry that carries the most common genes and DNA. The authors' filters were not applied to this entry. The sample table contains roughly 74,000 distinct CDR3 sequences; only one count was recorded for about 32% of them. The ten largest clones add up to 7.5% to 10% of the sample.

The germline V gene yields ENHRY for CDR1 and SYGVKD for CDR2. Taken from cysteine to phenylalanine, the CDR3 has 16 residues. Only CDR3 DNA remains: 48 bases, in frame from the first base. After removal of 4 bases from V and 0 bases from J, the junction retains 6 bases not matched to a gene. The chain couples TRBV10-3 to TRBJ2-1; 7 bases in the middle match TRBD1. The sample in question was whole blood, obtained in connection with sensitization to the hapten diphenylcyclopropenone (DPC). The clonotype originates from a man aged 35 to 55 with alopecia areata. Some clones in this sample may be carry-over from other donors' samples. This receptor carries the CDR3 CAISVARDSSYNEQFF. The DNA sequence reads TGTGCCATCAGTGTTGCAAGGGACAGCTCCTACAATGAGCAGTTCTTC.